This passage covers 30 T cell receptor beta chains from one sample sequenced in a study of blood T cells in healthy people across ages. A second PCR, run for about 7 to 11 cycles, used a sample-barcoded 5' primer plus a J-beta primer mix. TCRdb reanalysed the 5' RACE reads using MiXCR and keeps one entry per CDR3 protein. The sample lists 540,000 or so distinct CDR3 sequences, roughly 29% occurring once. Material: blood. All receptors derive from a woman aged 70 to 79 in good health.

The chain is built from TRBV6-5 and TRBJ1-1, with unresolved D. The CDR3 extends over 15 amino acids. Germline V gene data show CDR1 as MNHEY and CDR2 as SVGAGI. V lost 2 bases to trimming and J lost 6 bases, with 16 bases between them. The CDR3 sequence: CASSYLEGAGAEAFF. CDR3 DNA sequence: TGTGCCAGCAGTTACCTAGAGGGCGCTGGTGCTGAAGCTTTCTTT.

V gene TRBV29-1 combines with J gene TRBJ2-5, with 8 bases matching TRBD2. The CDR3 length is 13 residues. Germline V lookup: CDR1 SQVTM, CDR2 ANQGSEA. Trimming cost V 7 bases and J 3 bases; bases outside gene matches: 7. CDR3 bases: TGCAGCGCTCTAGCGGGTGGCGAAGAGACCCAGTACTTC. It yields the protein CSALAGGEETQYF.

The chain carries TRBV12-3 or TRBV12-4 and TRBJ2-3; D call uncertain. Trimming cost V 3 bases and J 2 bases, with 9 bases left between them. This CDR3 is built from 14 residues. The DNA of the CDR3 is TGTGCCAGCAGTTTTATAACAAACACAGATACGCAGTATTTT. This gives the protein CASSFITNTDTQYF.

The chain employs TRBV12-3 or TRBV12-4 and TRBJ2-1; TRBD1 matches 9 bases. There are 17 residues in the CDR3. With V trimmed by 6 bases and J by 0 bases, 9 bases remained unmatched. In DNA, the CDR3 is TGTGCCAGCAGCCCGGGACAGGGTGGAATCTCCTACAATGAGCAGTTCTTC. It yields the protein CASSPGQGGISYNEQFF.

This clonotype was recorded a few times. V gene TRBV2 combines with J gene TRBJ2-2; the D gene is possibly TRBD1 (5 bases). Germline V gene sequence: CDR1 SNHLY, CDR2 FYNNEI. The CDR3 is made up of 15 amino acids. Trimming removed 3 bases at V and 6 bases at J, with 14 bases between. The CDR3 coding sequence is TGTGCCAGCAGTGAGAAGGGGCTAGGGCCCGGGGAGCTGTTTTTT. This encodes CASSEKGLGPGELFF.

The chain joins TRBV7-8 to TRBJ1-1; a weak D match, TRBD1 (6 bases). CDR3 size: 14 residues. Trimming took 5 bases from V and 4 from J, leaving 14 bases between them. CDR1 and CDR2 from the germline V gene are SGHVS and FQNEAQ. The CDR3 is CASSVEQGGTEAFF. The CDR3 bases are TGTGCCAGCAGCGTGGAACAGGGTGGCACTGAAGCTTTCTTT.

This clonotype was counted a few times. The chain combines TRBV3-1 with TRBJ1-1; TRBD1 matches at 9 bases. The CDR3 is 15 amino acids. Trimming at V came to 2 bases and at J to 4 bases, leaving 5 bases not matched to a gene. The germline V gene has CDR1 LGHDT and CDR2 YNNKEL (reference sequence). The CDR3 region has the DNA TGTGCCAGCAGCCAAAGGGGACAGGGAGGCACTGAAGCTTTCTTT. Translation gives CASSQRGQGGTEAFF.

The chain employs TRBV5-1 and TRBJ1-4; no clear D gene. V dropped 0 bases and J dropped 14 bases, with 11 bases sitting between them. This CDR3 spans 12 amino acids. In germline, CDR1 is SGHRS, CDR2 YFSETQ. In DNA form, the CDR3 reads TGCGCCAGCAGCTTGGTTGAAGGAGTTCTGTTTTTT. Residues: CASSLVEGVLFF.

This sequence joins TRBV20-1 and TRBJ1-4, with a tentative D call TRBD1 (5 bases). From germline, CDR1 is DFQATT and CDR2 SNEGSKA (reference sequence). Trimming removed 6 bases from V and 0 bases from J, with 11 bases in between. This CDR3 is 14 amino acids long. In DNA form, the CDR3 reads TGCAGTGCAACCGGGGCCTCAACTAATGAAAAACTGTTTTTT. Translation: CSATGASTNEKLFF.

The chain is built from TRBV12-3 or TRBV12-4 and TRBJ2-6; D is uncertain. CDR3 size: 13 residues. V lost 11 bases to trimming and J lost 0 bases, with 8 bases between them. The CDR3 spells CASQPSGANVLTF. CDR3 sequence (DNA): TGTGCCTCACAGCCCTCTGGGGCCAACGTCCTGACTTTC.

J is TRBJ1-3 and V is TRBV3-1; a weak D match, TRBD1 (6 bases). V was cut by 0 bases and J by 2 bases, with 11 bases left in between. Germline V gives CDR1 LGHDT, CDR2 YNNKEL (reference sequence). The CDR3 length is 16 residues. The CDR3 loop reads CASSQERPGAGNTIYF. As DNA, the CDR3 is TGTGCCAGCAGCCAAGAGAGGCCAGGGGCTGGAAACACCATATATTTT.

The J gene is TRBJ1-1, the V gene TRBV2, with a possible D match to TRBD1 (5 bases). V lost 4 bases, J lost 10 bases, and 16 bases lay in between. The CDR3 contains 13 residues. Germline values: CDR1 SNHLY, CDR2 FYNNEI. CDR3 coding DNA: TGTGCCAGCAGTGGATCGGCAGGGTTGGTAGCTTTCTTT. This encodes CASSGSAGLVAFF. Using reference TRBV2 and TRBJ1-1 for the parts outside the CDR3, the full variable domain is EPEVTQTPSHQVTQMGQEVILRCVPISNHLYFYWYRQILGQKVEFLVSFYNNEISEKSEIFDDQFSVERPDGSNFTLKIRSTKLEDSAMYFCASSGSAGLVAFFGQGTRLTVV.

The sample holds a few counts of this clonotype. The chain has TRBV12-3 or TRBV12-4 and TRBJ2-2; no clear D gene. Trimming took off 2 bases at V and 7 bases at J, with 2 bases between the two ends. The CDR3 has 11 amino acids. The CDR3 reads CASSLHGELFF. The CDR3 region has the DNA TGTGCCAGCAGTTTACACGGGGAGCTGTTTTTT.

This chain links TRBV20-1 with TRBJ2-5, with D tentatively TRBD2 (7 bases). Germline-derived CDR1 and CDR2 are DFQATT and SNEGSKA (reference sequence). The CDR3 extends over 13 amino acids. Trimming removed 7 bases at V and 5 bases at J, with 17 bases between. In DNA form, the CDR3 reads TGCAGTGTCCAAAGGGGGGGGCCGGAGACCCAGTACTTC. Translated, it gives CSVQRGGPETQYF.

Only a few counts were recorded for this clonotype. This chain joins TRBV25-1 and TRBJ1-2; D perhaps matches TRBD1 (5 bases). CDR3 size: 13 residues. The germline gives CDR1 MGHDK, CDR2 SYGVNS. Trimming pared 4 bases from V and 10 bases from J, leaving 16 bases between. DNA of the CDR3: TGTGCCAGCAGTGCTCTCTTTGGCGGACACTACACCTTC. Its protein is CASSALFGGHYTF.

The rearrangement joins TRBV7-2 to TRBJ2-1, with TRBD2 as a possible D gene (5 bases). The ends were cut back, 5 bases at V and 1 base at J, with 15 bases in the middle. This CDR3 region has 16 residues. From germline, CDR1 is SGHTA and CDR2 FQGNSA. The CDR3 DNA reads as TGTGCCAGCAGCGCCGTACTAGGACGATCCTACAATGAGCAGTTCTTC. Amino acid sequence: CASSAVLGRSYNEQFF.

Remarks on this clonotype: A junction end diverges from the germline sequence, so it may reflect a read error. The V call is TRBV20-1, the J call TRBJ1-3; D uncertain. CDR3 length equals 14 residues. Germline lookup yields CDR1 DFQATT and CDR2 SNEGSKA (reference sequence). DNA of the CDR3: TGCAGTGCCACGCCCGGGAGCTCTGGAAACACCGTATATTTT. Residues: CSATPGSSGNTVYF.

This clonotype occurred a few times. The rearrangement joins TRBV2 to TRBJ2-5; 11 bases align to TRBD2. V shed 6 bases, J shed 1 base, and the junction held 10 bases outside the gene matches. Germline assignment: CDR1 SNHLY and CDR2 FYNNEI. This CDR3 comprises 17 residues. The DNA for the CDR3 is TGTGCCAGCAGCGCCATACCGCTAGCGGGGGGCCAAGAGACCCAGTACTTC. Protein sequence: CASSAIPLAGGQETQYF.

V usage is TRBV5-1 and J usage is TRBJ2-7, with unresolved D. The germline V gene has CDR1 SGHRS and CDR2 YFSETQ. The CDR3 has 13 amino acids. V was shortened by 0 bases and J by 4 bases, with 8 bases between the two germline ends. The CDR3 nucleotides read TGCGCCAGCAGCTTGGCCAGTTTATACGAGCAGTACTTC. This encodes CASSLASLYEQYF. The variable domain in full, completed from reference TRBV5-1 and TRBJ2-7, reads KAGVTQTPRYLIKTRGQQVTLSCSPISGHRSVSWYQQTPGQGLQFLFEYFSETQRNKGNFPGRFSGRQFSNSRSEMNVSTLELGDSALYLCASSLASLYEQYFGPGTRLTVT.

This clonotype was picked up a small number of times. The chain recombines TRBV27 with TRBJ1-2; 8 nucleotides match TRBD1. V lost 4 bases to trimming and J lost 4 bases; unmatched junction nucleotides: 11. Germline V lookup: CDR1 MNHEY, CDR2 SMNVEV (reference sequence). The CDR3 is made up of 16 amino acids. CDR3 sequence reads: CASSSLDRGAGYGYTF. CDR3 DNA: TGTGCCAGCAGTTCCCTTGACAGGGGAGCGGGCTATGGCTACACCTTC.

This rearrangement joins TRBV4-1 to TRBJ2-7; D is possibly TRBD2 (7 bases). This CDR3 contains 15 residues. V shed 2 bases and J shed 4 bases, with 15 bases lying between them. CDR1 is MGHRA, CDR2 YSYEKL, per germline. The CDR3 nucleotides are TGCGCCAGCAGCCAACGCCTCGGGGGGCAATACGAGCAGTACTTC. Amino acid sequence: CASSQRLGGQYEQYF.

The gene calls are TRBV20-1 and TRBJ2-1; 10 bases are shared with TRBD2. The germline CDR1 and CDR2 sequences are DFQATT and SNEGSKA (reference sequence). Germline trimming cut 4 bases from V and 6 bases from J; bases unmatched to any gene: 6. The CDR3 totals 14 residues. For the CDR3, the DNA is TGCAGTGCTATGCGGACTAGCGGAGTCAATGAGCAGTTCTTC. Translating it yields CSAMRTSGVNEQFF.

This clonotype was seen only a few times. The chain links TRBV29-1 to TRBJ2-7; perhaps TRBD1 as D (5 bases). The CDR3 covers 13 residues. V was shortened by 3 bases and J by 3 bases, with 12 bases between the two germline ends. Germline values: CDR1 SQVTM, CDR2 ANQGSEA. CDR3 residues: CSVDGQGIYEQYF. In DNA form, the CDR3 reads TGCAGCGTTGATGGGCAGGGTATCTACGAGCAGTACTTC.

The rearrangement joins TRBV2 to TRBJ2-2, with D perhaps matching TRBD1 (5 bases). Trimming left V 6 bases short and J 0 bases short, with 11 bases between. The CDR3 spans 15 residues. CDR1 is SNHLY, CDR2 FYNNEI, per germline. This chain's CDR3 is CASREQASNTGELFF. The CDR3 coding sequence is TGTGCCAGCAGAGAACAGGCCTCGAACACCGGGGAGCTGTTTTTT. The full variable domain, its missing parts supplied by reference TRBV2 and TRBJ2-2, is EPEVTQTPSHQVTQMGQEVILRCVPISNHLYFYWYRQILGQKVEFLVSFYNNEISEKSEIFDDQFSVERPDGSNFTLKIRSTKLEDSAMYFCASREQASNTGELFFGEGSRLTVL.

This clonotype was observed a few times. The chain employs TRBV4-3 and TRBJ2-5, with D perhaps TRBD2 (5 bases). V lost 4 bases to trimming and J lost 5 bases, with 11 bases between them. The germline CDR1 and CDR2 sequences are LGHNA and YSLEER. This CDR3 comprises 13 residues. CDR3 protein: CASSREWRETQYF. The CDR3 coding sequence is TGCGCCAGCAGCCGGGAGTGGCGGGAGACCCAGTACTTC.

This clonotype was found a few times. The chain carries TRBV24-1 and TRBJ2-5; D might be TRBD2 (5 bases). Germline-derived CDR1 and CDR2 are KGHDR and SFDVKD. The CDR3 length is 13 residues. The germline V and J ends were trimmed by 4 bases and 5 bases, with 10 bases remaining between them. The CDR3 sequence is CATSDPGVETQYF. CDR3 in DNA: TGTGCCACCAGTGACCCCGGGGTCGAGACCCAGTACTTC.

This clonotype was recorded many times. J is TRBJ1-4 and V is TRBV20-1; D uncertain. CDR1 and CDR2 from the germline V gene are DFQATT and SNEGSKA (reference sequence). The CDR3 loop spans 13 amino acids. The ends were cut back, 3 bases at V and 4 bases at J, with 9 bases in the middle. The CDR3 sequence is CSASETVNEKLFF. In nucleotides, the CDR3 is TGCAGTGCTAGCGAGACGGTTAATGAAAAACTGTTTTTT.

The gene calls are TRBV30 and TRBJ1-1; D ambiguous. The CDR3 loop spans 13 amino acids. The germline CDR1 and CDR2 sequences are GTSNPN and SVGIG (reference sequence). For the CDR3, the DNA is TGTGTTTCAAAACGGGGAGGTGTGACTGAAGCTTTCTTT. It is translated as CVSKRGGVTEAFF.

This clonotype was seen only a few times. The chain employs TRBV4-1 and TRBJ2-7; D not certain. This CDR3 has 17 amino acids. Germline V gene data show CDR1 as MGHRA and CDR2 as YSYEKL. Trimming shortened V by 4 bases and J by 0 bases, and 19 bases separated the two germline ends. The CDR3 region is CASSRDSSRTSSYEQYF. CDR3 DNA sequence: TGCGCCAGCAGCCGAGATTCGTCCAGGACCAGCTCCTACGAGCAGTACTTC.

The rearrangement joins TRBV25-1 to TRBJ2-7; the match to TRBD1 covers 7 bases. Trimming removed 8 bases from V and 0 bases from J; junction bases left unmatched: 1. This CDR3 spans 12 amino acids. Per the germline V gene, CDR1 is MGHDK and CDR2 is SYGVNS. The CDR3 DNA is TGTGCCAGCGGGGACAGCTCCTACGAGCAGTACTTC. It is translated as CASGDSSYEQYF.